The present T cell receptor beta chain was sequenced within a study of cytomegalovirus exposure and HLA in healthy donors. Across the study: Early release data held approximately 81 million unique TCRs from HLA-typed donors.

The donors were healthy bone marrow donors. 13 Jbeta primers and 60 Vbeta primers were used for the PCR. Measured with immunoSEQ multiplex PCR; TCRdb has only the in-frame clones, and not every one. Found here are fewer than 150,000 clones, 65% to 80% of them singletons; the top ten hold around 30%. The CDR3 has 16 amino acids. Deletions cut 2 bases from V and 1 base from J, with 16 bases between. Germline V gene lookup returns CDR1 SGHDT and CDR2 YYEEEE. Remarks on this clone: Its antigen is undetermined.

Study-level points and caveats: Trimming of TCR beta V- and J-genes showed a link, identified in a later analysis, to a missense DCLRE1C variant. Several of the most significant clusters appeared, in a later analysis, to be linked to common viral pathogens.

Material: PBMCs. The rearrangement links TRBV5-6 to TRBJ2-7; maybe TRBD2 (7 bases). The TCR originated in a man aged 55 to 69 in good health and CMV-seropositive. The CDR3 DNA is TGTGCCAGCAGCTTTGGGGGGGGCTTCCCATCCTACGAGCAGTACTTC. This codes for CASSFGGGFPSYEQYF.